There are many counts of the clone carrying this TCR beta chain. Its antigen is currently unknown. Germline V gives CDR1 GTSNPN, CDR2 SVGIG (reference sequence). V lost 2 bases to trimming and J lost 7 bases, with 18 bases between them. This CDR3 is built from 15 residues. Bone marrow was sampled from every patient at the time of active disease. The record originates from a study of read filtering for tumor transcriptome and immune sequencing. For the study at large: The cohort had around 18 men and about 15 women aged roughly 45 to 90, mean about 70 years. By R-ISS, stages I, II and III held approximately 8, 16 and 7 patients. Overall study findings and caveats: The CD138-negative fraction was mixed bone marrow immune cells, not pure T cells.

Molecular barcoded adaptors covering alpha/delta and beta/gamma chains were used on approximately 400 ng RNA. TCRdb itself ran the reads through MiXCR, one entry per CDR3 protein. The table includes some 120,000 distinct CDR3 sequences, around 13% detected once. Sequences were obtained from a population of CD138-negative cells sorted from bone marrow. The source is a donor aged 40 or older with multiple myeloma. The J gene is TRBJ1-5, the V gene TRBV30; no definite D call. CDR3 nucleotides: TGTGCCTGGAGTCCGCACTCGACTGGGGAACAGCCCCAGCATTTT. Its protein is CAWSPHSTGEQPQHF. The complete variable domain, with remaining parts taken from reference TRBV30 and TRBJ1-5, reads SQTIHQWPATLVQPVGSPLSLECTVEGTSNPNLYWYRQAAGRGLQLLFYSVGIGQISSEVPQNLSASRPQDRQFILSSKKLLLSDSGFYLCAWSPHSTGEQPQHFGDGTRLSIL.